This T cell receptor (beta chain) was identified in a study of cytomegalovirus exposure and HLA in healthy donors. Study-wide background: Of all 400 or so donors who were genotyped, roughly 85% belonged to the Caucasian-associated ancestry cluster.

PCR used 60 Vbeta primers and 13 Jbeta primers. The repertoire was sequenced with immunoSEQ multiplex PCR; TCRdb's copy has only in-frame clones and lacks some. The sample holds roughly 130,000 clones; roughly 82% are singletons and the top ten take over 1%. CDR3 length: 15 residues. Germline CDR1 LNHDA, CDR2 SQIVND (reference sequence). V shed 5 bases, J shed 6 bases, and the junction held 9 bases outside the gene matches. The rearrangement joins TRBV19 to TRBJ2-3; 9 bases line up with TRBD2. This receptor was identified in a boy between 10 and 17 years old in good health and CMV-seronegative. Material for sequencing was PBMCs. This CDR3 reads CASSGLAPSLDTQYF. Here the CDR3 DNA reads TGTGCCAGTAGTGGACTAGCGCCTTCGTTGGATACGCAGTATTTT.